This TCR beta chain comes out of a study of shared clonotypes between healthy human individuals. Sequencing was performed with immunoSEQ multiplex PCR; in TCRdb, only in-frame clones are kept and a portion is missing. This sample has about 490,000 clones; 75% to 85% occur once, and the top ten carry 13%. The junction had 5 bases not matched to a gene; V was cut back by 3 bases and J by 10 bases. The CDR3 consists of 13 residues. Germline V gene sequence: CDR1 MNHEY, CDR2 SMNVEV (reference sequence). Sequenced: PBMCs. The chain couples TRBV27 to TRBJ2-7; TRBD2 aligns across 11 bases. This sequence originates from a woman aged 40 to 50 in good health. Some clones in this sample may be carry-over from other donors' samples. The CDR3 DNA reads TGTGCCAGCAGTTTTAGGACTAGCGGGTTTCAGTACTTC. Protein: CASSFRTSGFQYF.